This T cell receptor (beta chain) was retrieved from a study of T cell responses to AZD1222 COVID-19 vaccine. Overall study findings and caveats: Mostly white British, mostly female donors; authors suggested clonal diversity may be underestimated. Just a handful of people given AZD1222 tested seropositive at baseline.

The CDR3 is 10 residues long. Germline V gives CDR1 DFQATT, CDR2 SNEGSKA (reference sequence). Trimming pared 5 bases from V and 7 bases from J, leaving 6 bases between. This table comes from immunoSEQ multiplex PCR, and its TCRdb copy is limited to in-frame clones, with some not included. The table records fewer than 140,000 clones, approximately 87% of them present only once. Details on this clone: What it recognizes is unknown.

The material was peripheral blood, obtained on day 0 of AZD1222 vaccination. This TCR was sampled from an adult in good health. This sequence joins TRBV20-1 and TRBJ2-1, with D unresolved. As DNA, the CDR3 is TGCAGTGCTCTTGGGAATGAGCAGTTCTTC. It yields the protein CSALGNEQFF.